The present T cell receptor (beta chain) was sequenced within a study of T cell responses to AZD1222 COVID-19 vaccine. Whole-study findings and limits: Spike-specific TCR breadth and depth went up after people got two AZD1222 doses. Regions 160-218 and 743-854 dominated among vaccine-associated CD4 TCRs spanning spike. Donor demographics were predominantly white British with a female majority; clonal diversity may be underestimated.

As concerns this clone: Its antigen is undetermined.

The table came from immunoSEQ multiplex PCR; TCRdb's copy has only in-frame clones and leaves some out. The sample includes roughly 93,000 clones, around 92% seen only once; the top ten take approximately 2.8%. This CDR3 region has 13 residues. The V and J ends lost 5 bases and 0 bases respectively, with 8 bases between them. Germline V lookup: CDR1 SGHDT, CDR2 YYEEEE. The sequence came from an adult in good health. The chain employs TRBV5-6 and TRBJ1-1; D ambiguous. Sequenced material: peripheral blood, taken on day 0 of MenACWY control vaccination. The CDR3 is CASRRLMNTEAFF. The CDR3 nucleotides are TGTGCCAGCAGACGGCTGATGAACACTGAAGCTTTCTTT.